This T cell receptor (beta chain) emerged from a study of early T cells in non-severe SARS-CoV-2 infection. In the study overall: The chains were unpaired, and the sequenced material was bulk RNA from unsorted whole blood.

The CDR3 has 15 amino acids. Germline CDR1 and CDR2: SGHDN and FVKESK. J gave up 3 bases and V 2 bases, and 4 bases lay outside the gene matches. Study-wide results and caveats: VDJdb-based annotation leaned toward anti-spike CD8 responses and missed private and CD4 specificities.

Attachment of unique molecular identifiers was made to individual cDNA molecules. One entry per CDR3 protein, called by TCRdb with MiXCR from the 5' RACE reads. The sample has under 95,000 distinct CDR3 sequences, approximately 12% seen once; the top ten hold around 4.5%. This clonotype was counted a few times. Its antigen is currently unknown. This clonotype was obtained from an adult who was a healthcare worker with PCR-confirmed SARS-CoV-2 infection or an uninfected control (not recorded which). The sample was whole blood. The chain joins TRBV14 to TRBJ2-1; 7 nucleotides agree with TRBD1. This CDR3 reads CASSQFRGSYNEQFF. CDR3 in DNA: TGTGCCAGCAGCCAATTCAGGGGGAGCTACAATGAGCAGTTCTTC.